In this sample, the clone carrying this T cell receptor beta chain is medium-sized. TCRdb re-called clones from the PCR reads using MiXCR. The data show roughly 23,000 clones, under 25% seen once. These data are taken from a study of metastatic and nonmetastatic thyroid tumors. Across the whole study: A comparison of repertoires was made across blood and tumor or nodule tissue from malignant and benign thyroid patients.

The J segment lost 8 bases and the V segment lost 5 bases, leaving 10 bases of the junction unmatched. The CDR3 runs 15 residues. Per germline, CDR1 MNHNS and CDR2 SASEGT. All patients were treatment-naive before thyroid surgery. This clonotype was obtained from a male donor with papillary thyroid cancer or a benign thyroid nodule (not recorded which). Some clones in this sample may be carry-over from other donors' samples. The sequenced sample was blood. The chain employs TRBV6-1 and TRBJ2-1; TRBD1 agrees at 9 bases. This chain's CDR3 is CASSQDRGGVDEQFF. The CDR3 coding sequence is TGTGCCAGCAGTCAAGACAGGGGGGGAGTTGATGAGCAGTTCTTC.